The source of this T cell receptor beta chain is a study of T cell responses to AZD1222 COVID-19 vaccine. Sequenced by immunoSEQ multiplex PCR; TCRdb stores in-frame clones only, minus some. The data show around 170,000 clones, 70% to 90% seen once. Germline values: CDR1 SGHRS, CDR2 YFSETQ. Trimming cost V 0 bases and J 8 bases; bases outside gene matches: 6. The CDR3 covers 16 residues. General study points: The donor cohort was predominantly white British with a female majority, and clonal diversity may have been underestimated.

Regarding this clone: The antigen remains undetermined.

The sequence was collected from an adult who received the AZD1222 COVID-19 vaccine. The specimen comprised peripheral blood, sampled 28 days after the second AZD1222 dose. This rearrangement joins TRBV5-1 to TRBJ2-1; 12 bases fit TRBD2. The CDR3 bases are TGCGCCAGCAGCTTGGTCCTAGCGGGGGGGCAGGATGAGCAGTTCTTC. As protein: CASSLVLAGGQDEQFF.